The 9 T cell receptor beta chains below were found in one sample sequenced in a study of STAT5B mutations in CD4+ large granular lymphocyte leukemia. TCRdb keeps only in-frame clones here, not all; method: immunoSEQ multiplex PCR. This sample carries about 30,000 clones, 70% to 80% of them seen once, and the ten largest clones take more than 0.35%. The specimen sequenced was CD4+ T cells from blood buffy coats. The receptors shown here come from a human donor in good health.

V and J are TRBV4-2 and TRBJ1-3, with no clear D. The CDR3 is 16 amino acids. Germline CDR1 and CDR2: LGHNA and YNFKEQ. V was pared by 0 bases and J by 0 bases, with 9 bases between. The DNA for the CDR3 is TGTGCCAGCAGCCAAGAGCTAGGCCTCTCTGGAAACACCATATATTTT. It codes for CASSQELGLSGNTIYF.

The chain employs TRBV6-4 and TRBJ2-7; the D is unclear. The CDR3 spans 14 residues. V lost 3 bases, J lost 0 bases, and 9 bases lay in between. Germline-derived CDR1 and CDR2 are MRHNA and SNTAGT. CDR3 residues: CASSEFWTSYEQYF. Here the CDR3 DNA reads TGTGCCAGCAGTGAGTTCTGGACCTCCTACGAGCAGTACTTC.

The CDR3 sequence is CAIGGVNTDTQYF. The CDR3, as DNA: TGTGCCATCGGGGGGGTTAACACAGATACGCAGTATTTT. This chain uses TRBV28 with TRBJ2-3; 8 bases line up with TRBD2. V shed 10 bases, J shed 2 bases, and the junction held 5 bases outside the gene matches. Germline V gene lookup returns CDR1 MDHEN and CDR2 SYDVKM. The CDR3 loop spans 13 amino acids.

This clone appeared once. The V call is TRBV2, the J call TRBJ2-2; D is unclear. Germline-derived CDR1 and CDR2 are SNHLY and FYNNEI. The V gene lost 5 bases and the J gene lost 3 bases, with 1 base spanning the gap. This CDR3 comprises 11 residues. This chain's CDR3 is CASSYTGELFF. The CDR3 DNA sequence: TGTGCCAGCAGTTACACCGGGGAGCTGTTTTTT.

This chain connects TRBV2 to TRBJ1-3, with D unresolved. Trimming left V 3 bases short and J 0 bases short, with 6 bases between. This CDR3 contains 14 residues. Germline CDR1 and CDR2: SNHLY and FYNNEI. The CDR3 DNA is TGTGCCAGCAGTGACACAGTCTCTGGAAACACCATATATTTT. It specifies CASSDTVSGNTIYF.

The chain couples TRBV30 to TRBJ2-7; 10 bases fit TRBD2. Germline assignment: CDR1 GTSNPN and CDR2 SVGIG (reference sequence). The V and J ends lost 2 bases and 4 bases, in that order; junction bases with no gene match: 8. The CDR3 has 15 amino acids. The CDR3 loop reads CAWSLELAGEYEQYF. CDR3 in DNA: TGTGCCTGGAGTCTCGAGCTAGCGGGGGAGTACGAGCAGTACTTC.

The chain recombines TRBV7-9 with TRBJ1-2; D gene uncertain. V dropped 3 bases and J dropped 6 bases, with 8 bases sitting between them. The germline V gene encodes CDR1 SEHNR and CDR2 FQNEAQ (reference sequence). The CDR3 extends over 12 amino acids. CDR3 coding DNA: TGTGCCAGCAGCTTCGCGGGAGATGGCTACACCTTC. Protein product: CASSFAGDGYTF.

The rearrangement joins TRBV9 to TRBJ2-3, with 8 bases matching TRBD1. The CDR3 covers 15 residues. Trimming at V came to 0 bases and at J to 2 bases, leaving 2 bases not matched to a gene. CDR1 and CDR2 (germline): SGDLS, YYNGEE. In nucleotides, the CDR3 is TGTGCCAGCAGCGTAGGACAGGGGAACACAGATACGCAGTATTTT. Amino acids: CASSVGQGNTDTQYF.

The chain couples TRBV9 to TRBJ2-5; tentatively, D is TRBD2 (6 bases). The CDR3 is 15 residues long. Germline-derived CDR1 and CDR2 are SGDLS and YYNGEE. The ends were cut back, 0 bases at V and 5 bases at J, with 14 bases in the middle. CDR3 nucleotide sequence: TGTGCCAGCAGCGTAGACGAAGGGGCGGGGGAGACCCAGTACTTC. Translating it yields CASSVDEGAGETQYF.